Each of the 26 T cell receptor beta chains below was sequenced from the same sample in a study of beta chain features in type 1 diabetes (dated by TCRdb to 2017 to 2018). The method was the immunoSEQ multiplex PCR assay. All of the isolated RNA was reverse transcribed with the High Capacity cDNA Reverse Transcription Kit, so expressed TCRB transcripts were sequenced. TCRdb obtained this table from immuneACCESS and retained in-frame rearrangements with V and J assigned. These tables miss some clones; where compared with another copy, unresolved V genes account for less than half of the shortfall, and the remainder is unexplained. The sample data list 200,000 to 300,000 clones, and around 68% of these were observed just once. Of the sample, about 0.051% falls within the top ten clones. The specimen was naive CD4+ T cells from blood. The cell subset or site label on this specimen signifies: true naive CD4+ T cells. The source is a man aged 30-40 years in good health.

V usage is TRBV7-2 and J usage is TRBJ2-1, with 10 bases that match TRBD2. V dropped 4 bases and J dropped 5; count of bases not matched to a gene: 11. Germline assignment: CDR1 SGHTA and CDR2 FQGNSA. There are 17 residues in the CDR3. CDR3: CASSSFTVSGGNNEQFF. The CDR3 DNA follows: TGTGCCAGCAGCTCCTTCACGGTTAGCGGGGGGAACAATGAGCAGTTCTTC.

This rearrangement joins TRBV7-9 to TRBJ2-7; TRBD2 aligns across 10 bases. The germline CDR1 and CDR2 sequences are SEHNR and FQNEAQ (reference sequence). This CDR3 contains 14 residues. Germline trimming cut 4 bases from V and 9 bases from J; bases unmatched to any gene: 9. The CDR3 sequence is CASSYSGTSAAQYF. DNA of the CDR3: TGTGCCAGCAGCTATTCCGGGACTAGCGCCGCGCAGTACTTC.

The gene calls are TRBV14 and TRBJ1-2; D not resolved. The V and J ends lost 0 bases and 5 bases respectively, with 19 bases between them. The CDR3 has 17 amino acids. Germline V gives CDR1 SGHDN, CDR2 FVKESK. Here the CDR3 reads CASSQEGSMSLGYGYTF. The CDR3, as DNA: TGTGCCAGCAGCCAAGAGGGATCGATGTCCTTAGGGTATGGCTACACCTTC.

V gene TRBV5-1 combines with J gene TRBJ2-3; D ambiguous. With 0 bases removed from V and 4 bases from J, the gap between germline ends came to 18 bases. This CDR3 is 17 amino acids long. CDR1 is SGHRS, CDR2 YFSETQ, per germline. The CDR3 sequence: CASSLGGTSSIADTQYF. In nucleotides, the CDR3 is TGCGCCAGCAGCTTGGGGGGAACCAGCAGCATCGCAGATACGCAGTATTTT.

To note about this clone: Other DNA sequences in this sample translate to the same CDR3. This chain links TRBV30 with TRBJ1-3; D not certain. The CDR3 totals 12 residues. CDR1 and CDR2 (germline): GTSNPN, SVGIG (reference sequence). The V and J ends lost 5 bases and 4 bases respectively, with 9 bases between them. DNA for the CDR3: TGTGCCTGGCGCGGGTCCGGAAACACCATATATTTT. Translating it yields CAWRGSGNTIYF.

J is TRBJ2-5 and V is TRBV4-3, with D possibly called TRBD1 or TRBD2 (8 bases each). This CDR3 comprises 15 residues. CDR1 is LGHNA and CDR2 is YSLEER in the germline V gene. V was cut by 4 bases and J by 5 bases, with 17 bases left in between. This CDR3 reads CASSRGQGGGETQYF. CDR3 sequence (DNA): TGCGCCAGCAGCCGCGGACAGGGCGGGGGGGAGACCCAGTACTTC.

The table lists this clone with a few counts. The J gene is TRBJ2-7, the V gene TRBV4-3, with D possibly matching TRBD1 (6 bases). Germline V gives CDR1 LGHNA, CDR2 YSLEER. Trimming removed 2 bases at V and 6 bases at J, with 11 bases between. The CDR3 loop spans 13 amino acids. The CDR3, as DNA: TGCGCCAGCAGCCAAATGACAGGAGGCGAGCAGTACTTC. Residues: CASSQMTGGEQYF.

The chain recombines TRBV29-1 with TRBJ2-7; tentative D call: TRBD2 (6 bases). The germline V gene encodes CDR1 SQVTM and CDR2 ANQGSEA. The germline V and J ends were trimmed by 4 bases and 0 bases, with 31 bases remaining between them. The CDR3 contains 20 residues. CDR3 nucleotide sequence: TGCAGCGTTGTCCCCCCAGACTATAGCGGCAAGGGAAGGAGCTCCTACGAGCAGTACTTC. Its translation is CSVVPPDYSGKGRSSYEQYF.

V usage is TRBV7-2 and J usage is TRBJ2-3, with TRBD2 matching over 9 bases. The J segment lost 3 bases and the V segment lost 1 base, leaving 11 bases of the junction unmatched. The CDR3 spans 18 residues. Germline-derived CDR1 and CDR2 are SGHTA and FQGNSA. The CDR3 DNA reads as TGTGCCAGCAGCTTAGAAGTATCTGGCGGGAGGGTTACAGATACGCAGTATTTT. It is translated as CASSLEVSGGRVTDTQYF.

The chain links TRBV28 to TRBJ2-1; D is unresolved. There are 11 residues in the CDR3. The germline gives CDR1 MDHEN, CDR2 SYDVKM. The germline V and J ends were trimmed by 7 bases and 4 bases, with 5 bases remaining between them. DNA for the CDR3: TGTGCCAGCAAGGGATACAATGAGCAGTTCTTC. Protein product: CASKGYNEQFF.

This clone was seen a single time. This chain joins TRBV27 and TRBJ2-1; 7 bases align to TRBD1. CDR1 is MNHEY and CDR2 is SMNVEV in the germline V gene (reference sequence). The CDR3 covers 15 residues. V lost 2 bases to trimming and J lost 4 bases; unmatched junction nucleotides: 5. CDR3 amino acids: CASSLRDSQYNEQFF. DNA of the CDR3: TGTGCCAGCAGTTTAAGGGACAGCCAGTACAATGAGCAGTTCTTC.

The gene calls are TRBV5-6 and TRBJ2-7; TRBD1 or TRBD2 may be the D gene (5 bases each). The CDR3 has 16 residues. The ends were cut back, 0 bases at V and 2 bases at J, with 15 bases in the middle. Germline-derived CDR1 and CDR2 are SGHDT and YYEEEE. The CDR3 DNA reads TGTGCCAGCAGCTTGGCGCTCCCAGGGAGCACCTACGAGCAGTACTTC. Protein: CASSLALPGSTYEQYF. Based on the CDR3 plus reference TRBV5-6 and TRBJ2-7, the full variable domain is DAGVTQSPTHLIKTRGQQVTLRCSPKSGHDTVSWYQQALGQGPQFIFQYYEEEERQRGNFPDRFSGHQFPNYSSELNVNALLLGDSALYLCASSLALPGSTYEQYFGPGTRLTVT.

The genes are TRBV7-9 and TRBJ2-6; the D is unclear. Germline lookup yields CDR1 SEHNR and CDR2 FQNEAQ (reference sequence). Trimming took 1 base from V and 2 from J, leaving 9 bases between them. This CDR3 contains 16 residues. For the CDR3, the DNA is TGTGCCAGCAGCTTAGAATGGGTACCTGGGGCCAACGTCCTGACTTTC. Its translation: CASSLEWVPGANVLTF.

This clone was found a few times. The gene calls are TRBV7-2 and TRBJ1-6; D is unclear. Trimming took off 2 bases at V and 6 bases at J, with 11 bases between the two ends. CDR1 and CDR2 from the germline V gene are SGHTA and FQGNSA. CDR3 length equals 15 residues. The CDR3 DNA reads TGTGCCAGCAGCTTAAGTCGGGCTCCTAATTCACCCCTCCACTTT. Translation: CASSLSRAPNSPLHF.

CDR3 in DNA: TGTGCCAGCAGCACCAACACAGGGGAGTTGGGAGAGCAGTTCTTC. The encoded protein is CASSTNTGELGEQFF. The rearrangement links TRBV4-2 to TRBJ2-1, with 7 nucleotides matching TRBD1. CDR1 is LGHNA, CDR2 YNFKEQ, per germline. The J segment lost 10 bases and the V segment lost 5 bases, leaving 14 bases of the junction unmatched. The CDR3 is 15 residues long.

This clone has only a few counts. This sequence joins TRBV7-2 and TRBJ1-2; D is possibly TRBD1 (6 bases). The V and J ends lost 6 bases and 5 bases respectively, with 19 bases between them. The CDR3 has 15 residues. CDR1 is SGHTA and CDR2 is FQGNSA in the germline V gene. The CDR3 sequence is CASRTAGAGWYGYTF. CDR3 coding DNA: TGTGCCAGCAGAACTGCAGGGGCAGGCTGGTATGGCTACACCTTC. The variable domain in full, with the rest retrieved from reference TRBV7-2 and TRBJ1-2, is GAGVSQSPSNKVTEKGKDVELRCDPISGHTALYWYRQSLGQGLEFLIYFQGNSAPDKSGLPSDRFSAERTGGSVSTLTIQRTQQEDSAVYLCASRTAGAGWYGYTFGSGTRLTVV.

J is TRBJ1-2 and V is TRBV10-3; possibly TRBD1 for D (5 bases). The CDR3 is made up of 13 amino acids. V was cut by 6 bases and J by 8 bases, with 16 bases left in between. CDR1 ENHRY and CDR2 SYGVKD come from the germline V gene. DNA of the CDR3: TGTGCCATCAGAAGGGACGAGGTGCAGGGCTACACCTTC. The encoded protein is CAIRRDEVQGYTF.

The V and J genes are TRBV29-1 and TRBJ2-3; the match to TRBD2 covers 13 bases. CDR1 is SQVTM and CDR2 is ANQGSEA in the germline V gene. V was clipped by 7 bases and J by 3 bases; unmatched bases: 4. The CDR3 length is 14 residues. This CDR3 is CSGLTSGRTDTQYF. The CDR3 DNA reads TGCAGCGGCCTGACTAGCGGGAGGACAGATACGCAGTATTTT.

CDR3 sequence reads: CASSSYRGRGETQYF. CDR3 coding DNA: TGTGCCAGCAGCTCCTACAGGGGGCGAGGAGAGACCCAGTACTTC. The V gene is TRBV7-9, the J gene TRBJ2-5, with TRBD1 identical over 9 bases. CDR3 length: 15 residues. The trim removed 4 bases at V and 4 bases at J, leaving 7 bases unmatched. Germline-derived CDR1 and CDR2 are SEHNR and FQNEAQ (reference sequence).

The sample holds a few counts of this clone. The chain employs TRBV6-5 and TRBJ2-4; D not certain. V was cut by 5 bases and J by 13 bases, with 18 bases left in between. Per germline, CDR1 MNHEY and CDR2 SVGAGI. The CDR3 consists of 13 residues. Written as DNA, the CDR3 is TGTGCCAGCAGTCACCCAAGCCTTCCTATCCAGTACTTC. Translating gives CASSHPSLPIQYF.

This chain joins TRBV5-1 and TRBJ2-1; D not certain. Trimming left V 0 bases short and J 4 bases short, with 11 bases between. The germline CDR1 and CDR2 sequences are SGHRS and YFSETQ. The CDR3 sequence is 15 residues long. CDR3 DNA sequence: TGCGCCAGCAGCTTGGCGAGACGAGAATACAATGAGCAGTTCTTC. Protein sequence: CASSLARREYNEQFF.

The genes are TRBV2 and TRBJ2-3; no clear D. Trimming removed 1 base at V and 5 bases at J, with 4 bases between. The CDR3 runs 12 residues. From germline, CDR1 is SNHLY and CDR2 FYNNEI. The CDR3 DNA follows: TGTGCCAGCAGTGAAGGGGAAGATACGCAGTATTTT. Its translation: CASSEGEDTQYF.

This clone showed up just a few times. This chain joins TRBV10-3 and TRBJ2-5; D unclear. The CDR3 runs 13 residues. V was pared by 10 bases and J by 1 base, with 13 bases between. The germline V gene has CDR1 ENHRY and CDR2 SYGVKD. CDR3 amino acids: CATQRPIQETQYF. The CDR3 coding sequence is TGTGCCACTCAGAGACCGATCCAAGAGACCCAGTACTTC.

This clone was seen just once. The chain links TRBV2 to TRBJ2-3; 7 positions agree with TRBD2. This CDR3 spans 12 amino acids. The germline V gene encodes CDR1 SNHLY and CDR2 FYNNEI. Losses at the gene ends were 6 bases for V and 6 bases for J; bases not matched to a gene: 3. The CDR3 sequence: CASSLLADTQYF. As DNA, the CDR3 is TGTGCCAGCAGCCTACTAGCGGATACGCAGTATTTT.

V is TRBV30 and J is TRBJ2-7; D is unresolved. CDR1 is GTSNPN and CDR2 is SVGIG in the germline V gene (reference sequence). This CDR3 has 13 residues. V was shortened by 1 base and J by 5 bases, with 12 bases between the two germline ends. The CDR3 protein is CAWSAPGNHEQYF. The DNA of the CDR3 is TGTGCCTGGAGTGCCCCAGGCAACCACGAGCAGTACTTC.

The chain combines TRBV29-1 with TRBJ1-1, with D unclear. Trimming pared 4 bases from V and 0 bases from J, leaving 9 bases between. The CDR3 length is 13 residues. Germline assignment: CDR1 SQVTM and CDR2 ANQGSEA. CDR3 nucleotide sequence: TGCAGCGTTGGGAAGATCATGAACACTGAAGCTTTCTTT. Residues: CSVGKIMNTEAFF.